This note documents a single T cell receptor beta chain sequence. Its antigen is not known. The data were taken from a study of shared clonotypes between healthy human individuals. TCRdb's copy holds only in-frame clones and misses some; the assay was immunoSEQ multiplex PCR. The sample consists of a few million clones, 93% of them appearing once. This CDR3 region has 16 residues. Trimming left V 0 bases short and J 4 bases short, with 13 bases between. Germline CDR1 reads LGHNA; CDR2 reads YSLEER. Study results and limitations: Larger estimated richness was generally seen in naive subsets than in memory subsets. Sequencing depth was a factor that was expected to affect clonotype sharing among donors.

Only CD45RO-negative cells positively selected for CCR7 counted as naive CD8 cells, so terminally differentiated effector memory CD45RA+ cells were excluded. Material for sequencing was naive CD8+ T cells from PBMCs. J is TRBJ2-1 and V is TRBV4-3; D not certain. This TCR came from a man aged 18 to 35 in good health. Some clones in this sample may be carry-over from other donors' samples. The CDR3 nucleotides are TGCGCCAGCAGCCAAGATTTGGACGGCCTATACAATGAGCAGTTCTTC. Its translation is CASSQDLDGLYNEQFF.